This T cell receptor beta chain came from a study of beta chain features in type 1 diabetes. Regarding this clone: Its antigen is not known.

What was sequenced were expressed TCRB transcripts, since all of the isolated RNA had been reverse transcribed. The table came from immunoSEQ multiplex PCR; TCRdb's copy has only in-frame clones and leaves some out. The table includes hundreds of thousands of clones, 13% detected once. Germline CDR1 is SGHAT and CDR2 is FQNNGV. This CDR3 spans 14 amino acids. V was clipped by 6 bases and J by 5 bases, with 16 bases between them. The study's findings and limits: Patients' naive, central memory and Treg TCRB repertoires seemed closer to one another than those of healthy donors. Type 1 diabetes patients had TCRB CDR3s that were shorter (moderately but significantly so) in all four CD4+ subsets.

Only one heparinised blood draw was taken per donor, and its volume averaged around 100 mL. Markers CD45RO/CCR7/CD25/CD127/CD95/CD27 served to sort CD4+ naive, central memory, regulatory and stem cell-like memory cells. The purity of all sorted populations exceeded 98%. The gene calls are TRBV11-2 and TRBJ2-5; D gene unclear. This sequence originates from a man between 18 and 35 years old with type 1 diabetes. Sequenced sample: naive CD4+ T cells from blood. CDR3 region: CASSPGRLRETQYF. The CDR3 nucleotides read TGTGCCAGCAGTCCTGGACGGCTTCGGGAGACCCAGTACTTC.